One T cell receptor beta chain is described in this entry. These data belong to a study of blood T cell repertoires in COVID-19. On the study more broadly: The United States, Italy and Spain were the sources of the acute and convalescent COVID-19 samples. The cDNA or gDNA used as material had been derived from T cells, B-cell-depleted T cells, or PBMCs.

In the original analysis: Counts of nucleated cells, estimated from reference gene primer amplification, were obtained. The protocol was immunoSEQ multiplex PCR, while the TCRdb copy is restricted to in-frame clones and leaves out a portion. That table gives V, J and clone size, and the DNA gave D and trimming. The table lists more than 350,000 clones, around 87% of them singletons. CDR1 is KGHDR, CDR2 SFDVKD, per germline. V was shortened by 3 bases and J by 0 bases, with 8 bases between the two germline ends. The CDR3 extends over 15 amino acids. The receptor's source is a woman between 25 and 40 years old with COVID-19, enrolled during active disease. J is TRBJ1-5 and V is TRBV24-1; D ambiguous. Sequenced: peripheral blood. DNA of the CDR3: TGTGCCACCAGTGATGCCAGATATAGCAATCAGCCCCAGCATTTT. Its protein product is CATSDARYSNQPQHF.